This is a list of T cell receptor beta chains from one sample in a study of blood T cell repertoires in COVID-19. Assay: immunoSEQ multiplex PCR; the TCRdb copy retains only in-frame clones and omits some. The sample holds about 220,000 clones, approximately 89% seen once. Input material: PBMCs or T cells enriched from blood (not recorded which). These receptors originate from a woman aged 35 to 49 with acute COVID-19. Each CDR3 is given with its conserved first and last residue. The D gene is left open where the match is weak. Not all rows give a size; the values are once, few, many and, for expanded clones, a class.

clone_size j_call d_call v_call cdr3_aa cdr3_nt
NA TRBJ1-1 TRBD1 TRBV10-2 CASSRGQGFRGNTEAFF TGCGCCAGCAGTCGGGGACAGGGCTTTAGAGGGAACACTGAAGCTTTCTTT
NA TRBJ1-2 NA TRBV5-1 CASSLEAGAGGYTF TGCGCCAGCAGCTTGGAGGCAGGGGCCGGCGGCTACACCTTC
NA TRBJ1-1 TRBD1 TRBV27 CASSLYRGRSTEAFF TGTGCCAGCAGTTTATACAGGGGGCGAAGCACTGAAGCTTTCTTT
NA TRBJ2-3 NA TRBV2 CASMGDLITDTQYF TGTGCCAGCATGGGGGACTTGATCACAGATACGCAGTATTTT
few TRBJ1-2 NA TRBV11-2 CASSLTAGEYGYTF TGTGCCAGCAGCTTAACGGCAGGGGAGTATGGCTACACCTTC
NA TRBJ1-6 TRBD1 TRBV25-1 CASSRGQGWTLHF TGTGCCAGCAGCCGGGGACAGGGCTGGACCCTCCACTTT
NA TRBJ1-5 NA TRBV9 CASSVPREQGFVSNQPQHF TGTGCCAGCAGCGTCCCAAGGGAACAGGGTTTCGTTAGCAATCAGCCCCAGCATTTT
NA TRBJ2-3 NA TRBV5-4 CASSFGGGPGEAQYF TGTGCCAGCAGCTTCGGAGGTGGGCCGGGAGAGGCGCAGTATTTT
NA TRBJ2-2 NA TRBV10-1 CASSDGATQGAGELFF TGCGCCAGCAGTGATGGGGCCACACAGGGTGCCGGGGAGCTGTTTTTT
NA TRBJ1-2 TRBD1 TRBV6-5 CASSYAGGEGYTF TGTGCCAGCAGTTACGCAGGGGGCGAAGGCTACACCTTC
NA TRBJ1-1 TRBD1 TRBV6-5 CATREGAGSTEAFF TGTGCCACCAGAGAGGGGGCAGGAAGCACTGAAGCTTTCTTT
NA TRBJ1-2 TRBD1 TRBV18 CASSPTGDGYTF TGTGCCAGCTCCCCGACAGGGGATGGCTACACCTTC
NA TRBJ2-3 NA TRBV19 CASQQVTDTQYF TGTGCCAGTCAACAGGTCACAGATACGCAGTATTTT
few TRBJ1-2 TRBD1 TRBV10-2 CASSPLGGQGNGYTF TGCGCCAGCAGCCCGTTGGGGGGACAGGGGAATGGCTACACCTTC
few TRBJ1-2 NA TRBV7-2 CASSYSPGGQDYGYTF TGTGCCAGCAGCTATTCCCCGGGAGGGCAAGACTATGGCTACACCTTC
NA TRBJ1-2 TRBD1 TRBV14 CASREGGTGVGYTF TGTGCCAGCAGAGAAGGGGGGACAGGGGTCGGCTACACCTTC
NA TRBJ2-7 TRBD2 TRBV9 CASSAGLAGYEQYF TGTGCCAGCAGCGCCGGACTAGCGGGCTACGAGCAGTACTTC
NA TRBJ2-1 TRBD2 TRBV5-1 CASSTGTSGNEQFF TGCGCCAGCAGCACCGGGACTAGCGGGAATGAGCAGTTCTTC
NA TRBJ1-6 NA TRBV7-8 CASSLASSGGRVNSPLHF TGTGCCAGCAGCCTAGCGAGCTCCGGGGGACGGGTCAATTCACCCCTCCACTTT
NA TRBJ1-2 NA TRBV29-1 CSVDRVPTF TGCAGCGTTGATCGGGTTCCCACCTTC
NA TRBJ2-1 TRBD1 TRBV6-1 CASSELGGQVYNEQFF TGTGCCAGCAGTGAATTAGGGGGACAGGTATACAATGAGCAGTTCTTC
NA TRBJ1-2 NA TRBV7-9 CASSLGSPRDYGYTF TGTGCCAGCAGCCTCGGGTCCCCCCGGGACTATGGCTACACCTTC